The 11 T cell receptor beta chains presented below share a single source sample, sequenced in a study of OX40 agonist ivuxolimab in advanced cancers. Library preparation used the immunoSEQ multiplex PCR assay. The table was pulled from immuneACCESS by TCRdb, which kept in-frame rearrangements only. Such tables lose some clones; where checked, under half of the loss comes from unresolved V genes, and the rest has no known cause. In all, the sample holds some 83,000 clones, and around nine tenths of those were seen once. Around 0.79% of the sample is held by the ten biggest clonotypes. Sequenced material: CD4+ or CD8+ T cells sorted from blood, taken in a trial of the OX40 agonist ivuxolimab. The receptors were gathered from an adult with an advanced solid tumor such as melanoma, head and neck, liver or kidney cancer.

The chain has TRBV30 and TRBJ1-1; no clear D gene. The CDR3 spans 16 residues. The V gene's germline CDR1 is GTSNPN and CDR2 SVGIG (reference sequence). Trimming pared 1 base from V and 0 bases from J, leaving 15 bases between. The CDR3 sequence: CAWSARLRPMNTEAFF. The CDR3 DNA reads TGTGCCTGGAGTGCCCGACTCCGACCCATGAACACTGAAGCTTTCTTT.

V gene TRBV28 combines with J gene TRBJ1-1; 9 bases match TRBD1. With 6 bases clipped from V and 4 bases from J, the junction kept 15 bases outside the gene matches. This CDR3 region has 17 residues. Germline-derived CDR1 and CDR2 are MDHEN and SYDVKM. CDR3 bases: TGTGCCAGCAGGGCTTCCCATGGGACAGGGAGAAGCACTGAAGCTTTCTTT. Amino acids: CASRASHGTGRSTEAFF.

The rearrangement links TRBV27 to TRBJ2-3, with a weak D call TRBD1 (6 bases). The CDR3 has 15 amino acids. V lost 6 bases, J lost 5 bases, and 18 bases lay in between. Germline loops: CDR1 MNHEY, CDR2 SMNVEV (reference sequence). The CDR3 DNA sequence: TGTGCCAGCAGGGACAGTGGCCCCCACTTAGATACGCAGTATTTT. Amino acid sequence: CASRDSGPHLDTQYF.

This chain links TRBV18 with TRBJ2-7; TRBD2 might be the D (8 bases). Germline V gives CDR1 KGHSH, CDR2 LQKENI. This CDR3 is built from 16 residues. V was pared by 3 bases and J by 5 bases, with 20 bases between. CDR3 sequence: CASSPLGGGRTNEQYF. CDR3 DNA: TGTGCCAGCTCACCCCTAGGGGGCGGGAGGACCAACGAGCAGTACTTC.

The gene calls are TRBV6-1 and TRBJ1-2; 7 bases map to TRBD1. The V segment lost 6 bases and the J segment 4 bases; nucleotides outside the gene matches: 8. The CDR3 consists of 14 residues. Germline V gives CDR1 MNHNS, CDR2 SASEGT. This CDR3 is CASSQDRVGYGYTF. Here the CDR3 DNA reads TGTGCCAGCAGCCAAGACAGGGTCGGCTATGGCTACACCTTC.

CDR3 DNA: TGTGCCAGCAGCGACGGACCTTCCGGTACGCAGTATTTT. Protein: CASSDGPSGTQYF. The gene calls are TRBV11-3 and TRBJ2-3, with D unclear. Trimming shortened V by 5 bases and J by 8 bases, and 14 bases separated the two germline ends. The CDR3 consists of 13 residues. The germline V gene encodes CDR1 SGHNT and CDR2 YENEEA.

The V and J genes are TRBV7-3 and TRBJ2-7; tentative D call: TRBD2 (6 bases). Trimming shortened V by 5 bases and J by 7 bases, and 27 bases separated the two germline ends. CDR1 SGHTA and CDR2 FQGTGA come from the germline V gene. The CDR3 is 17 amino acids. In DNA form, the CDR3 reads TGTGCCAGCAGCCCCTTCGAGTGGCGGGGCGCTCCCTCGGAGCAGTACTTC. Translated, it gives CASSPFEWRGAPSEQYF.

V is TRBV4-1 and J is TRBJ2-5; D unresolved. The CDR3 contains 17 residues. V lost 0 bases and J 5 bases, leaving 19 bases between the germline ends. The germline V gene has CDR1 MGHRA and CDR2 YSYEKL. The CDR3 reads CASSQEGMGRRVETQYF. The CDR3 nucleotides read TGCGCCAGCAGCCAAGAAGGCATGGGTCGGCGAGTGGAGACCCAGTACTTC.

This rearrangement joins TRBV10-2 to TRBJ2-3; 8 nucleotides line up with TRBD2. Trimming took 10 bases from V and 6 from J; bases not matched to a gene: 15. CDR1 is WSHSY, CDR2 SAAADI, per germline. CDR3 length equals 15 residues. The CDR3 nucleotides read TGCGCCACCGCCCCGGGGAAGCGGGAGTTTGATACGCAGTATTTT. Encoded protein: CATAPGKREFDTQYF.

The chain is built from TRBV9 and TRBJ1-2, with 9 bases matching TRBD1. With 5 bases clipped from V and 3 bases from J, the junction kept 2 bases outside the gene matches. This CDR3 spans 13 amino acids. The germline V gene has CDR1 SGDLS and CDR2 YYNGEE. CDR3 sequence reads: CASRGQGDYGYTF. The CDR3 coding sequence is TGTGCCAGCAGGGGACAGGGTGACTATGGCTACACCTTC.

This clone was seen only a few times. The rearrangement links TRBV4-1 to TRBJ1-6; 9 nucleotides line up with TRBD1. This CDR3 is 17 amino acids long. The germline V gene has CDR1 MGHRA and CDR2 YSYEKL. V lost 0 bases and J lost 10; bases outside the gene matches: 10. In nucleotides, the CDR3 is TGCGCCAGCAGCCAAGATCTGAGGACAGGGGAGTTGTCACCCCTCCACTTT. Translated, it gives CASSQDLRTGELSPLHF.